This T cell receptor beta chain was recorded in a study of cytotoxic CD8 clonotypes in ibrutinib-treated CLL. In the study overall: Partial response was seen in roughly 24 patients and complete response in 2; after median roughly 66 months, around 15 stayed remitted, around 12 progressed.

From germline, CDR1 is LGHNA and CDR2 YSLEER. V was cut by 0 bases and J by 0 bases, with 12 bases left in between. This CDR3 region has 17 residues. The planned depth of sequencing spanned 1 in 200,000 to 1 in 1 million T cells. Generated by immunoSEQ multiplex PCR, the TCRdb table keeps only in-frame clones and is missing some. The repertoire holds about 300,000 clones, 76% seen once, with approximately 5.6% in the top ten. V gene TRBV4-3 combines with J gene TRBJ1-3, with D uncertain. Sequencing was performed on PBMCs, taken at disease progression, from a patient treated with ibrutinib. This receptor was obtained from a human donor with chronic lymphocytic leukemia. The DNA of the CDR3 is TGCGCCAGCAGCCAAGATATCGGCAGACTCTCTGGAAACACCATATATTTT. This sequence encodes CASSQDIGRLSGNTIYF.